Below, 5 T cell receptor beta chains from the same sample are listed, as sequenced in a study of T cell responses to AZD1222 COVID-19 vaccine. Clones were read by immunoSEQ multiplex PCR, and TCRdb kept only the in-frame ones, dropping some. In the table there are about 110,000 clones, roughly nine tenths of which are singletons. The material was peripheral blood, obtained on day 0 of AZD1222 vaccination. Source of these receptors: an adult in good health.

This CDR3 reads CASSLRQGAELQYF. The CDR3 DNA reads as TGCGCCAGCAGCTTACGGCAGGGGGCGGAATTGCAGTACTTC. The chain recombines TRBV5-1 with TRBJ2-7; 8 nucleotides line up with TRBD1. CDR1 SGHRS and CDR2 YFSETQ come from the germline V gene. Germline trimming cut 2 bases from V and 9 bases from J; bases unmatched to any gene: 10. The CDR3 is 14 residues long. Drawing the rest from reference TRBV5-1 and TRBJ2-7, the complete variable domain is KAGVTQTPRYLIKTRGQQVTLSCSPISGHRSVSWYQQTPGQGLQFLFEYFSETQRNKGNFPGRFSGRQFSNSRSEMNVSTLELGDSALYLCASSLRQGAELQYFGPGTRLTVT.

This clone was picked up one time. The chain combines TRBV28 with TRBJ1-5, with D possibly TRBD1 on 5 matching bases. The V end lost 3 bases, the J end lost 4 bases, and 10 bases lay between the germline ends. CDR3 length: 14 residues. Germline V CDR1 and CDR2: MDHEN, SYDVKM. The CDR3 region has the DNA TGTGCCAGCAGTTTCCCTGACAGTAATCAGCCCCAGCATTTT. Its protein product is CASSFPDSNQPQHF.

This rearrangement joins TRBV3-1 (or the pseudogene TRBV3-2) to TRBJ2-2; possible D gene TRBD1, 5 bases. V was trimmed by 2 bases and J by 5 bases, leaving 6 bases between them. Germline V CDR1 and CDR2: LGHDT, YNNKEL (reference sequence). This CDR3 is built from 13 residues. CDR3: CASSQKGTGELFF. The CDR3 DNA is TGTGCCAGCAGCCAAAAGGGGACCGGGGAGCTGTTTTTT.

The rearrangement links TRBV7-2 to TRBJ2-5; 7 nucleotides agree with TRBD2. Germline V gives CDR1 SGHTA, CDR2 FQGNSA. There are 16 residues in the CDR3. J gave up 2 bases and V 4 bases, and 10 bases lay outside the gene matches. The CDR3 region is CASSSSGTIPQETQYF. The CDR3 coding sequence is TGTGCCAGCAGCTCCTCCGGGACTATCCCACAAGAGACCCAGTACTTC.

The chain joins TRBV6-5 to TRBJ1-6, with D perhaps matching TRBD1 (6 bases). The CDR3 runs to 15 residues. The V gene's germline CDR1 is MNHEY and CDR2 SVGAGI. Between the trimmed V and J ends, which lost 8 bases and 5 bases, there was a span of 16 bases. This CDR3 is CASSADRFNNSPLHF. CDR3 DNA: TGTGCCAGCTCAGCCGACAGGTTCAATAATTCACCCCTCCACTTT.